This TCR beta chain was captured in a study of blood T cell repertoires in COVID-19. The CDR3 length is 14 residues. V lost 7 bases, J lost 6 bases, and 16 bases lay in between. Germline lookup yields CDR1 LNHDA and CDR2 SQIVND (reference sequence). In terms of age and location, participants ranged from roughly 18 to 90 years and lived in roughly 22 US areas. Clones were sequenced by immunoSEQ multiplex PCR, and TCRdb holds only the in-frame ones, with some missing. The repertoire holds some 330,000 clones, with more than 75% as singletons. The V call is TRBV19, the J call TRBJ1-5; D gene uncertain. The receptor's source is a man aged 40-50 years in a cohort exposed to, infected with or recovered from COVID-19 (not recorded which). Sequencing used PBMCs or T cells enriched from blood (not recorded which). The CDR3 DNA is TGTGCCAGTAACGGTCCGGGGATGGGTCAGCCCCAGCATTTT. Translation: CASNGPGMGQPQHF.